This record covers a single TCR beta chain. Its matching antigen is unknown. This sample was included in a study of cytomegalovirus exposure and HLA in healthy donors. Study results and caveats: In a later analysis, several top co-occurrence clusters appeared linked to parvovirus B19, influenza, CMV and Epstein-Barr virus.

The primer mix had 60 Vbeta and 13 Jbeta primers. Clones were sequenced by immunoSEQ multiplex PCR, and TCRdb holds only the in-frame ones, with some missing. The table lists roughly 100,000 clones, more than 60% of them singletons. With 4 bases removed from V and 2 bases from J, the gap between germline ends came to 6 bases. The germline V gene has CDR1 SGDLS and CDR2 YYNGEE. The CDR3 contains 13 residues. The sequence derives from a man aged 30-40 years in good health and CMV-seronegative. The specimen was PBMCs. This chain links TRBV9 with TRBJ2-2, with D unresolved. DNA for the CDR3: TGTGCCAGCAGCCCCTCTAACACCGGGGAGCTGTTTTTT. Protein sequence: CASSPSNTGELFF.